The clone carrying this T cell receptor beta chain came up a few times. Its target is unknown. UMIs and sample barcodes were carried by the TCR alpha and TCR beta cDNA libraries that 5'RACE produced using constant-segment primers. Each CDR3 protein is one row after TCRdb ran MiXCR on the 5' RACE reads. Of about 200,000 distinct CDR3 sequences detected, more than 8% appear once; the ten largest clones hold about 3.8%. The record originates from a study of T-cell memory formation after mild COVID-19. Germline CDR1 MNHEY, CDR2 SVGEGT. The J segment lost 7 bases and the V segment lost 5 bases, leaving 11 bases of the junction unmatched. This CDR3 is 15 amino acids long. General study points: Among clones contracting day 15 to 85, CD4/CD8 was balanced, whereas later expanders leaned CD4+.

This chain connects TRBV6-2 or TRBV6-3 to TRBJ1-5; 7 bases are shared with TRBD1. Sequenced material: PBMCs or a T cell subset sorted from them (not recorded which). This TCR was sampled from a man aged 18 to 30 who had mild COVID-19 (a few samples of this study predate the infection). Cell type and time point are not known. The CDR3 reads CASSNARQGGQPQHF. The CDR3 DNA is TGTGCCAGCAGTAACGCCAGACAGGGAGGGCAGCCCCAGCATTTT.